Following are 2 T cell receptor beta chains from one sample sequenced in a study of naive and memory T cell subsets. Their recognized antigens are unknown. An equimolar mix of two oligonucleotides served as the beta constant-region primer for TRBC1 and TRBC2. Nested alpha and beta constant-region primers with the SP2 primer drove four PCR rounds on ligated cDNA. TCRdb fed the UMI-ligation and nested PCR reads into MiXCR, producing one record per CDR3 protein. The data hold roughly 97,000 distinct CDR3 sequences, with about 14% observed a single time. General observations from the study: Especially in CD8 cells, naive repertoires contained a few larger clonotypes, possibly CD45RA-re-expressing memory cells.

The sequenced sample was naive CD8+ T cells from blood. These receptor sequences come from a human donor in good health.

CDR3 coding DNA: TGTGCCAGCACACCCCAGGAGTCCCCGGGGGAGCAGTACTTC. It translates to CASTPQESPGEQYF. This rearrangement joins TRBV6-6 to TRBJ2-7; possible D gene TRBD2, 5 bases. This CDR3 has 14 amino acids. Germline V gene lookup returns CDR1 MNHNY and CDR2 SVGAGI (reference sequence). V shed 7 bases and J shed 7 bases, with 20 bases lying between them.

This clonotype showed up just a few times. The rearrangement links TRBV3-1 to TRBJ2-2; 11 bases map to TRBD2. The germline V gene encodes CDR1 LGHDT and CDR2 YNNKEL (reference sequence). CDR3 length: 16 amino acids. V lost 2 bases to trimming and J lost 3 bases; unmatched junction nucleotides: 2. CDR3 bases: TGTGCCAGCAGCCAAAATAGCGGGAGGGACACCGGGGAGCTGTTTTTT. It translates to CASSQNSGRDTGELFF.